This T cell receptor (beta chain) was recovered during a study of tumor-infiltrating lymphocytes in primary liver carcinoma. Study-wide context: Sample yields, roughly 3.5 to 8 million productive TCRbeta reads, were similar across the tissue types. Study conclusions and caveats: A significantly higher top-250-clone fraction was recorded for tumors than for blood (p = 0.039).

Reverse transcription of approximately 500 ng total RNA with a constant-region primer produced TCR beta cDNA. Generation of the TCR beta libraries relied on three nested multiplex PCR rounds using slightly modified ARM-PCR. In the first two PCR rounds, TRBV1-TRBV30 forward primers were paired with a C-beta reverse primer, and each round lasted about 9 cycles. TCRdb re-called the multiplex PCR reads through MiXCR, storing one row per CDR3 protein. Of 300,000 to 350,000 distinct CDR3 sequences listed, almost 65% are singletons. RNA was extracted from whole blood without cell sorting, alongside germline DNA. Donors were untreated and chronically infected with HBV. A sample of approximately 4 milliliters of peripheral blood was taken before surgery. Comments on this clonotype: The antigen remains undetermined. Relative to the germline gene, one junction end is altered; a read error may explain this.

CDR3 length equals 15 residues. The germline CDR1 and CDR2 sequences are SGHRS and YFSETQ. The source is a man aged 40-49 years with primary liver carcinoma and hepatitis B virus infection. This chain links TRBV5-1 with TRBJ2-3; D may be TRBD2 (5 bases). Sequencing was carried out using peripheral blood. CDR3 bases: TGCGCCAGCAGCTTGGGACGGGGTGACACAGATATGCAGTATTTT. It codes for CASSLGRGDTDMQYF.